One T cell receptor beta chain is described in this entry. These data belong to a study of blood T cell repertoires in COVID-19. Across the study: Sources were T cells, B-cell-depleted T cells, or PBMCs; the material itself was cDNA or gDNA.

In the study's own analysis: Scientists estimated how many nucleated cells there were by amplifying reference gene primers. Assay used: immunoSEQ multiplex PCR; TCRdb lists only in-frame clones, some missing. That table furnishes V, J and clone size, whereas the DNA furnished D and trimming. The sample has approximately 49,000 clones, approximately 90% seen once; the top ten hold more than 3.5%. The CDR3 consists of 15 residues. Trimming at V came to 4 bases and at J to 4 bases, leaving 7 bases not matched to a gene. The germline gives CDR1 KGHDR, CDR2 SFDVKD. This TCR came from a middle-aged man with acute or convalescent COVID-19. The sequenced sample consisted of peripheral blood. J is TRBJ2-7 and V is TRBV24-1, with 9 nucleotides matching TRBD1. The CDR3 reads CATSETGTGLYEQYF. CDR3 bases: TGTGCCACCAGTGAGACCGGGACAGGGCTATACGAGCAGTACTTC.